This TCR beta chain was retrieved from a study of radiation and T cells in renal cell carcinoma. The CDR3 totals 13 residues. Germline loops: CDR1 LGHNA, CDR2 YSLEER. V dropped 3 bases and J dropped 12 bases, with 14 bases sitting between them. Time point defined: baseline pretreatment blood. As to treatment: 15 Gy SBRT to primary tumor, nephrectomy 4 weeks later. Radiation-treated patients gave blood at baseline, week 2 and week 4. This renal cell carcinoma was of the clear cell type. Produced via immunoSEQ multiplex PCR; TCRdb's table is partial and in-frame only. This table holds 130,000 to 150,000 clones, roughly 90% found once.

This receptor was taken from a woman aged 50 to 60 with renal cell carcinoma. The material sequenced was blood, taken from a patient whose treatment included radiotherapy and nephrectomy. The chain uses TRBV4-3 and TRBJ1-4; no reliable D call. CDR3 DNA: TGCGCCAGCAGCCATCGGGGATTAGGTGAACTGTTTTTT. It translates to CASSHRGLGELFF.